This T cell receptor beta chain emerged from a study of PD-L1 blockade in urothelial cancer. As for the study in general: The median number of T cells present in blood samples was about 140,000.

In regard to this clone: At one boundary the junction diverges from the germline segment, which might be a read error.

Libraries were prepared by immunoSEQ multiplex PCR; TCRdb keeps only in-frame clonotypes and omits some of them. This table has approximately 90,000 clones, 85% to 90% appearing once. Indicated time point: pretreatment peripheral blood. Pretreatment sampling and on-treatment sampling together yielded between 1 and 8 samples for each patient. From germline, CDR1 is SSHAT and CDR2 FNYEAQ (reference sequence). The CDR3 is made up of 16 amino acids. Sequenced here: PBMCs, sampled around atezolizumab (anti-PD-L1) treatment. This sequence was found in a man in his sixties with urothelial cancer. The chain uses TRBV7-7 and TRBJ2-2; TRBD1 is a possible D gene (5 bases). Here the CDR3 DNA reads TGTGCTAGCAGCCCCCAGGGCCCTATTTTCACCGGGGAGCTGTTTTTT. It codes for CASSPQGPIFTGELFF.